This T cell receptor beta chain stems from a study of cytomegalovirus exposure and HLA in healthy donors. Study at large: Earlier sequencing of 150 million to 200 million T cells yielded fewer than 140 million unique TCR beta sequences. In terms of ancestry, the Caucasian-associated cluster contained 81% of the approximately 420 genotyped donors.

Donors in the study were healthy people who gave bone marrow. The study ran its PCR with 60 Vbeta and 13 Jbeta primers. The data were produced by immunoSEQ multiplex PCR, yet TCRdb's version contains in-frame clones alone and is incomplete. The table has 150,000 or so clones, around 78% seen once. The germline CDR1 and CDR2 sequences are SGHRS and YFSETQ. The CDR3 spans 14 residues. V was pared by 4 bases and J by 6 bases, with 5 bases of the junction left unmatched. This clone showed up just a few times. The sequence was collected from a man in his forties in good health and CMV-seronegative. Sequenced material: PBMCs. The chain has TRBV5-1 and TRBJ1-5; 9 bases align to TRBD1. CDR3: CASSPGTGSQPQHF. The CDR3 nucleotides read TGCGCCAGCAGCCCCGGGACAGGGAGTCAGCCCCAGCATTTT.